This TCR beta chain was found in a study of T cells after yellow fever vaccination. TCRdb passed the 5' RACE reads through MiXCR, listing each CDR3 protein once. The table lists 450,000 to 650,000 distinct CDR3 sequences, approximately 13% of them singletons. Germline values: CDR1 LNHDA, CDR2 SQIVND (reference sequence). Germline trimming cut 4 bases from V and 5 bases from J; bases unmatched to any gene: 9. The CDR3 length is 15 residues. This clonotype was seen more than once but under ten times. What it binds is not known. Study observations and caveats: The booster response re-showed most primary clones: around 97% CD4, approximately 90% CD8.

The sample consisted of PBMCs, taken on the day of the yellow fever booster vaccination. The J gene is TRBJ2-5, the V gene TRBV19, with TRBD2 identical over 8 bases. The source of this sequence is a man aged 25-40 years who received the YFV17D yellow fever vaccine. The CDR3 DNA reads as TGTGCCAGTAGTAGAGGACTAGCAGGGATGGAGACCCAGTACTTC. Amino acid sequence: CASSRGLAGMETQYF.